These 4 T cell receptor beta chains came from one sample sequenced in a study of CD8 T cells in Susac syndrome. Reverse transcription of 0.5 to 1 ug RNA was performed with random hexamers. TCRdb fed the immunoSEQ multiplex PCR reads into MiXCR, producing one record per CDR3 protein. This table has tens of thousands of distinct CDR3 sequences, roughly nine tenths appearing once. Sequenced: CD8+ T cells from PBMCs. The receptors originated from a human donor with multiple sclerosis.

In this sample, this clonotype turned up a few times. The chain employs TRBV4-3 and TRBJ2-7; the match to TRBD2 covers 7 bases. CDR3 size: 14 residues. V lost 1 base and J lost 4; bases outside the gene matches: 4. Germline V gene lookup returns CDR1 LGHNA and CDR2 YSLEER. This CDR3 is CASSQAGGGYEQYF. The CDR3 DNA sequence: TGCGCCAGCAGCCAAGCGGGAGGTGGGTACGAGCAGTACTTC.

This rearrangement joins TRBV9 to TRBJ1-2; D not certain. V gave up 6 bases and J gave up 1 base, with 19 bases separating them. The germline V gene encodes CDR1 SGDLS and CDR2 YYNGEE. The length of the CDR3 is 16 residues. The CDR3, as DNA: TGTGCCAGCACCCAGGCTCTGACCACCTTTAACTATGGCTACACCTTC. Translation gives CASTQALTTFNYGYTF.

This chain connects TRBV24-1 to TRBJ2-7; D might be TRBD2 (6 bases). V shed 3 bases and J shed 4 bases, with 9 bases lying between them. Germline CDR1 and CDR2: KGHDR and SFDVKD. The CDR3 covers 13 residues. CDR3 in amino acids: CATSDPRGYEQYF. CDR3 in DNA: TGTGCCACCAGTGATCCTCGGGGGTACGAGCAGTACTTC.

The V and J genes are TRBV7-9 and TRBJ1-4, with unresolved D. The germline V and J ends were trimmed by 5 bases and 3 bases, with 7 bases remaining between them. This CDR3 has 13 amino acids. Germline CDR1 reads SEHNR; CDR2 reads FQNEAQ (reference sequence). The CDR3 sequence: CASSLQANEKLFF. DNA for the CDR3: TGTGCCAGCAGCCTCCAGGCTAATGAAAAACTGTTTTTT.